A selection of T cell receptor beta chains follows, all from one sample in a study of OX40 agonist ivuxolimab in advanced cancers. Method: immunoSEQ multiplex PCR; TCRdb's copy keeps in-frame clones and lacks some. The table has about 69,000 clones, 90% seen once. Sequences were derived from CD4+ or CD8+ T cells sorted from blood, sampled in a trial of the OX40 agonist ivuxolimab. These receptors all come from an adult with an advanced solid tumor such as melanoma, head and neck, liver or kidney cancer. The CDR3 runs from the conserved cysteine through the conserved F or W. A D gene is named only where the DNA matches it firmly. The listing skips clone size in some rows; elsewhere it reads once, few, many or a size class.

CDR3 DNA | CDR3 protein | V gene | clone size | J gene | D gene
TGCGCCAGCAGCTTTGGACCCCAGGGGATACATACGCAGTATTTT | CASSFGPQGIHTQYF | TRBV5-1 | . | TRBJ2-3 | .
TGTGCCAGCAGTTCTCCGGGGGCGGCCGGGAGGGGGGCCAACGTCCTGACTTTC | CASSSPGAAGRGANVLTF | TRBV28 | . | TRBJ2-6 | .
TGTGCCAGCAGCCCCACCGGAGATACGCAGTATTTT | CASSPTGDTQYF | TRBV9 | . | TRBJ2-3 | .
TGTGCCAGCAGCCCCGGACAGGGGATCTTCGAGCAGTACTTC | CASSPGQGIFEQYF | TRBV7-4 | . | TRBJ2-7 | TRBD1
TGTGCCTCCTCGGGATGGGCCCAAGAGACCCAGTACTTC | CASSGWAQETQYF | TRBV28 | . | TRBJ2-5 | .
TGTGCCAGCAGTTACGGGAGCGGTTCCTACGAGCAGTACTTC | CASSYGSGSYEQYF | TRBV6-5 | few | TRBJ2-7 | .
TGTGCCAGCAGCTTAGTCCTCCAGGGGGCAGGGTTGGAGACCCAGTACTTC | CASSLVLQGAGLETQYF | TRBV7-2 | once | TRBJ2-5 | TRBD1
TGCAGCGGACGACTAGCGGGAGTCGTAAGCGAGCAGTACTTC | CSGRLAGVVSEQYF | TRBV29-1 | . | TRBJ2-7 | TRBD2
TGTGCCAGCAGCTTAGAGGGGGGCCGGGAGCTGTTTTTT | CASSLEGGRELFF | TRBV7-2 | . | TRBJ2-2 | .
TGTGCCAGCTCACCTGGGACAGGGAAGGGCAATCAGCCCCAGCATTTT | CASSPGTGKGNQPQHF | TRBV18 | . | TRBJ1-5 | TRBD1
TGTGCCAGCAGCTTGGGAGAACATGGGGCTTTCTTT | CASSLGEHGAFF | TRBV5-6 | . | TRBJ1-1 | .
TGTGCCTGTGCTAGCGGGAGTCAGGGGTACGAGCAGTACTTC | CACASGSQGYEQYF | TRBV10-3 | . | TRBJ2-7 | TRBD2
TGTGCCAGTAGTAACCGGGACAGGGCGACAGATACGCAGTATTTT | CASSNRDRATDTQYF | TRBV19 | . | TRBJ2-3 | TRBD1